This TCR beta chain was captured by sequencing in a study of cytomegalovirus exposure and HLA in healthy donors. Use of 60 Vbeta and 13 Jbeta primers characterized the PCR. TCRdb's table, derived via immunoSEQ multiplex PCR, lists solely in-frame clones and lacks some. This sample carries around 110,000 clones, approximately 70% of them seen once, and the ten largest clones take roughly 9%. This clone has only a few counts. Germline-derived CDR1 and CDR2 are SQVTM and ANQGSEA. This CDR3 has 13 amino acids. V was cut by 7 bases and J by 6 bases, with 16 bases left in between. This TCR was sampled from a woman between 35 and 50 years old in good health and CMV-seropositive. The rearrangement links TRBV29-1 to TRBJ2-1; D may be TRBD2 (5 bases). The specimen was PBMCs. CDR3 nucleotide sequence: TGCAGCGGAGTAGGGCTAGCAGGCAATGAGCAGTTCTTC. This gives the protein CSGVGLAGNEQFF.